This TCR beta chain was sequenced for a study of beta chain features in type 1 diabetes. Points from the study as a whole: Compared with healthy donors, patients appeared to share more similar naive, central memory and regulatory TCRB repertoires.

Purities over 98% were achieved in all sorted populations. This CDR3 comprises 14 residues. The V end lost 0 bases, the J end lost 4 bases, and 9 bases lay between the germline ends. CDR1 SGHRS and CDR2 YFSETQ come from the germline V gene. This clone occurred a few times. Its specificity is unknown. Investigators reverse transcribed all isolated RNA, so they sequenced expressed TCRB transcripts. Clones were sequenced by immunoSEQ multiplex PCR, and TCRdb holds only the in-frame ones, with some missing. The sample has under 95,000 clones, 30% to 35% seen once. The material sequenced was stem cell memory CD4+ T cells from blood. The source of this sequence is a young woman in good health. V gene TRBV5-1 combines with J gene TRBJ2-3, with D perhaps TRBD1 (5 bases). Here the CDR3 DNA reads TGCGCCAGCAGCTTGGAGACAGCTGCAGATACGCAGTATTTT. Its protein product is CASSLETAADTQYF.